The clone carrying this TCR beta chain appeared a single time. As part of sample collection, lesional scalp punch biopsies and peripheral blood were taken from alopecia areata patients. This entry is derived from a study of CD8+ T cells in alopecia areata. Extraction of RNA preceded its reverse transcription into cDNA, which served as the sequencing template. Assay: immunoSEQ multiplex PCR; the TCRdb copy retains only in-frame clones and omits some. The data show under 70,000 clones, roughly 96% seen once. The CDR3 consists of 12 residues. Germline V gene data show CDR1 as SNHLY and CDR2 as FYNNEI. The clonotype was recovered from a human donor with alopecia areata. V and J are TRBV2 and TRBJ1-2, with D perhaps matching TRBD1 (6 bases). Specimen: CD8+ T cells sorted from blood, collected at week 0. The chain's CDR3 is CGLGQGNYGYTF. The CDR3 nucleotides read TGTGGTCTCGGGCAGGGGAACTATGGCTACACCTTC.